These T cell receptor beta chains were read from a single sample in a study of a mutant IDH1 vaccine in newly diagnosed glioma. These receptors are not linked to any known antigen. The method was immunoSEQ multiplex PCR; TCRdb's version includes in-frame clones alone and lacks a portion of them. There are 110,000 or so clones in the sample; about 90% occur only once, and under 0.8% lies in the top ten. The sequences come from PBMCs, collected from a glioma patient whose treatment included an IDH1 peptide vaccine. These receptors came from a woman between 45 and 60 years old with glioma. The CDR3 runs from the conserved cysteine through the conserved F or W. D genes are given only for firm matches. Clone size is stated in some rows and not others, as once, few, many or a class when expanded.

TRBV6-1	.	TRBJ1-3	.	CASSENWVISGNTIYF	TGTGCCAGCAGTGAAAATTGGGTCATCTCTGGAAACACCATATATTTT
TRBV15	.	TRBJ2-5	.	CATSVRGGMETQYF	TGTGCCACCAGCGTAAGAGGGGGTATGGAGACCCAGTACTTC
TRBV4-1	.	TRBJ1-6	.	CASSQDRFRTVNSPLHF	TGCGCCAGCAGCCAAGATCGCTTTAGGACAGTAAATTCACCCCTCCACTTT
TRBV7-9	.	TRBJ2-2	.	CASSATSVATGELFF	TGTGCCAGCAGCGCAACAAGTGTAGCCACCGGGGAGCTGTTTTTT
TRBV19	TRBD2	TRBJ2-3	.	CASYGREPDTQYF	TGTGCCAGTTACGGGCGGGAGCCAGATACGCAGTATTTT
TRBV28	.	TRBJ2-7	.	CASSYAGGGYEQYF	TGTGCCAGCAGTTATGCAGGGGGGGGCTACGAGCAGTACTTC
TRBV6-4	.	TRBJ2-3	few	CASRPQAEGTQYF	TGTGCCAGCAGACCCCAGGCGGAAGGAACGCAGTATTTT
TRBV7-2	.	TRBJ2-2	.	CASSLDPLTSNTGELFF	TGTGCCAGCAGCTTAGACCCCTTAACTAGTAACACCGGGGAGCTGTTTTTT
TRBV10-3	.	TRBJ2-5	.	CAISEEGGRETQYF	TGTGCCATCAGTGAGGAAGGGGGACGGGAGACCCAGTACTTC
TRBV6-1	.	TRBJ1-6	.	CATTRVGNNSPLHF	TGTGCCACGACCAGGGTAGGGAATAATTCACCCCTCCACTTT
TRBV25-1	.	TRBJ1-1	.	CASSLRTARAHTEAFF	TGTGCCAGCAGTCTTCGGACAGCCCGGGCCCACACTGAAGCTTTCTTT
TRBV6-1	TRBD2	TRBJ2-1	few	CASKLAGDYNEQFF	TGTGCCAGTAAACTAGCGGGAGACTACAATGAGCAGTTCTTC
TRBV5-6	TRBD1	TRBJ1-5	few	CASSPQGSNQPQHF	TGTGCCAGCAGCCCACAGGGGAGCAATCAGCCCCAGCATTTT
TRBV5-1	.	TRBJ1-1	.	CASSLVPGTNTEAFF	TGCGCCAGCAGCTTGGTCCCGGGAACGAACACTGAAGCTTTCTTT
TRBV11-3	.	TRBJ1-1	.	CASSLQGNTEAFF	TGTGCCAGCAGCTTACAGGGGAACACTGAAGCTTTCTTT
TRBV4-1	.	TRBJ1-1	.	CASSFQGELNTEAFF	TGCGCCAGCAGCTTTCAAGGGGAACTGAACACTGAAGCTTTCTTT
TRBV13	.	TRBJ2-7	.	CASSSRGSSYEQYF	TGTGCCAGCAGCTCCCGGGGCAGCTCCTACGAGCAGTACTTC
TRBV2	.	TRBJ2-1	.	CASSGLRTDEQFF	TGTGCCAGCAGCGGGCTACGGACAGATGAGCAGTTCTTC
TRBV19	.	TRBJ1-6	.	CASSIGGSPLHF	TGTGCCAGTAGTATAGGAGGTTCACCCCTCCACTTT
TRBV5-1	TRBD1	TRBJ1-5	.	CASRQNQQGLSNQPQHF	TGCGCCAGCAGGCAAAATCAACAGGGGTTGAGCAATCAGCCCCAGCATTTT
TRBV6-1	TRBD1	TRBJ1-5	.	CASSMTGGQPQHF	TGTGCCAGCAGTATGACAGGGGGGCAGCCCCAGCATTTT
TRBV19	.	TRBJ2-6	.	CASSILGPGANVLTF	TGTGCCAGTAGTATCCTGGGGCCGGGGGCCAACGTCCTGACTTTC
TRBV7-6	.	TRBJ2-5	.	CATRGQPQETQYF	TGTGCCACCCGGGGGCAGCCTCAAGAGACCCAGTACTTC
TRBV29-1	TRBD1	TRBJ1-2	.	CSVSPQGQGDGGYTF	TGCAGCGTAAGTCCCCAGGGACAGGGGGACGGTGGCTACACCTTC
TRBV11-3	TRBD1	TRBJ1-1	.	CASSGQAGEAFF	TGTGCCAGCAGCGGACAGGCAGGAGAAGCTTTCTTT
TRBV7-8	.	TRBJ1-1	.	CASSLVPGAGNTEAFF	TGTGCCAGCAGCTTAGTTCCGGGGGCGGGGAACACTGAAGCTTTCTTT
TRBV2	.	TRBJ1-5	.	CASSGDRSYQPQHF	TGTGCCAGCAGTGGTGACAGGTCTTATCAGCCCCAGCATTTT
TRBV29-1	.	TRBJ2-2	few	CSVVGSHTGELFF	TGCAGCGTTGTCGGGAGTCACACCGGGGAGCTGTTTTTT
TRBV6-1	TRBD1	TRBJ1-5	.	CATRQGDQPQHF	TGTGCCACCCGACAGGGGGATCAGCCCCAGCATTTT
TRBV12-5	TRBD2	TRBJ2-1	.	CASGLKTSGREGQFF	TGTGCTAGTGGTTTAAAGACTAGCGGGAGGGAGGGGCAGTTCTTC
TRBV4-2	.	TRBJ2-1	.	CASSQEEWGRNEQFF	TGTGCCAGCAGCCAAGAGGAATGGGGGAGAAATGAGCAGTTCTTC
TRBV2	.	TRBJ1-1	.	CASSVGGWDEAFF	TGTGCCAGCAGTGTGGGAGGGTGGGATGAAGCTTTCTTT
TRBV5-6	.	TRBJ2-7	.	CASRRGMGPARSYEQYF	TGTGCCAGCAGGAGGGGGATGGGGCCTGCGCGTTCCTACGAGCAGTACTTC
TRBV7-9	.	TRBJ2-1	.	CASSLTGSGNEQFF	TGTGCCAGCAGCTTAACAGGTTCGGGCAATGAGCAGTTCTTC
TRBV5-4	.	TRBJ2-2	.	CASLDGTNTGELFF	TGTGCCAGCCTCGACGGTACGAACACCGGGGAGCTGTTTTTT
TRBV5-1	.	TRBJ1-2	.	CASSLEPLPLYGYTF	TGCGCCAGCAGCTTGGAACCGCTACCGCTCTATGGCTACACCTTC
TRBV18	.	TRBJ1-1	.	CASSPPAQGNTEAFF	TGTGCCAGCTCACCACCGGCCCAGGGGAACACTGAAGCTTTCTTT
TRBV28	.	TRBJ1-3	.	CASSTLSGGGSGNTIYF	TGTGCCAGCAGTACCCTCTCGGGGGGTGGCTCTGGAAACACCATATATTTT
TRBV27	TRBD1	TRBJ2-3	.	CASSATGEWDTQYF	TGTGCCAGCAGTGCGACAGGGGAGTGGGATACGCAGTATTTT
TRBV7-9	TRBD1	TRBJ1-1	.	CASSPGQGLLSTEAFF	TGTGCCAGCAGCCCGGGACAGGGCCTATTGAGCACTGAAGCTTTCTTT
TRBV5-1	.	TRBJ2-1	.	CASSLEGTYNEQFF	TGCGCCAGCAGCTTGGAGGGGACTTACAATGAGCAGTTCTTC
TRBV19	.	TRBJ2-2	.	CASSIGFNGGANTGELFF	TGTGCCAGTAGTATAGGTTTCAACGGGGGTGCTAACACCGGGGAGCTGTTTTTT
TRBV28	.	TRBJ1-3	.	CASIPGTPGNTIYF	TGTGCCAGCATCCCAGGGACCCCTGGAAACACCATATATTTT
TRBV7-9	.	TRBJ2-5	.	CASSWAGEETQYF	TGTGCCAGCAGCTGGGCAGGGGAAGAGACCCAGTACTTC
TRBV6-1	.	TRBJ1-2	.	CASSVRMGERANYGYTF	TGTGCCAGCAGTGTAAGAATGGGGGAGAGAGCTAACTATGGCTACACCTTC
TRBV28	.	TRBJ2-7	.	CASSYAYEQYF	TGTGCCAGCAGTTACGCCTACGAGCAGTACTTC
TRBV6-5	TRBD1	TRBJ2-7	.	CASSYTRGNSYEQYF	TGTGCCAGCAGTTACACCAGGGGGAACTCCTACGAGCAGTACTTC